The subject of this entry is one TCR beta chain. Naive-designated CD8 cells lacked CD45RO, were positively enriched for CCR7, and omitted terminally differentiated effector memory CD45RA+ cells. The CDR3 runs to 14 residues. Germline values: CDR1 LNHDA, CDR2 SQIVND (reference sequence). These data originate in a study of shared clonotypes between healthy human individuals. Sorted-subset replicate PCRs used 150 to 200 ng DNA, 25,000 to 30,000 T cell genomes. Clones were read by immunoSEQ multiplex PCR, and TCRdb kept only the in-frame ones, dropping some. The sample holds about 820,000 clones, 80% to 95% seen once.

The gene calls are TRBV19 and TRBJ2-5, with D perhaps matching TRBD1 or TRBD2 (5 bases each). The J call may be in error: the DNA end matches TRBJ2-7 better. The source material was naive CD8+ T cells sorted from blood. The clonotype comes from a man aged 25-45 years in good health. The CDR3 is CASSMGEGAYEQYF. The CDR3 nucleotides are TGTGCCAGTAGTATGGGGGAAGGGGCCTACGAGCAGTACTTC.